Listed below are T cell receptor beta chains from one sample, sequenced in a study of CD8+CD57+ T cells in acquired aplastic anemia. One entry per CDR3 protein, called by TCRdb with MiXCR from the reads. This sample carries tens of thousands of distinct CDR3 sequences, approximately 63% of them seen once, and the ten largest clones take roughly 65%. The sample consisted of sorted CD4+, CD8+, or CD8+CD57+ T cells (not recorded which) from PBMCs. Receptors originate from a human donor with aplastic anemia. Each CDR3 is given with its conserved first and last residue. Fields, in order: J gene, V gene, clone size, D gene, CDR3 protein, CDR3 DNA. A D gene is named only where the DNA matches it firmly. The size field is filled for only some rows; it gives once, few, many or a size class.

J gene: TRBJ1-2
V gene: TRBV7-2
clone size: NA
D gene: NA
CDR3 protein: CASSSPLSGYGYTF
CDR3 DNA: TGTGCCAGCAGCTCGCCCCTCTCAGGGTATGGCTACACCTTC

J gene: TRBJ2-7
V gene: TRBV29-1
clone size: NA
D gene: NA
CDR3 protein: CSVLDTLYEQYF
CDR3 DNA: TGCAGCGTCTTAGACACCCTCTACGAGCAGTACTTC

J gene: TRBJ2-7
V gene: TRBV29-1
clone size: once
D gene: NA
CDR3 protein: CSVSYAYTTYEQYF
CDR3 DNA: TGCAGCGTTAGTTATGCGTACACGACCTACGAGCAGTACTTC

J gene: TRBJ1-2
V gene: TRBV10-3
clone size: NA
D gene: NA
CDR3 protein: CAISDAGPYGYTF
CDR3 DNA: TGTGCCATCAGTGATGCAGGGCCTTATGGCTACACCTTC

J gene: TRBJ2-3
V gene: TRBV9
clone size: NA
D gene: NA
CDR3 protein: CASSTGILSTDTQYF
CDR3 DNA: TGTGCCAGCAGTACCGGGATCCTAAGCACAGATACGCAGTATTTT

J gene: TRBJ1-2
V gene: TRBV6-1
clone size: NA
D gene: NA
CDR3 protein: CASSRGLGVANYGYTF
CDR3 DNA: TGTGCCAGCAGTCGGGGGCTCGGGGTAGCTAACTATGGCTACACCTTC

J gene: TRBJ1-3
V gene: TRBV27
clone size: NA
D gene: NA
CDR3 protein: CASSSEAGNSGNTIYF
CDR3 DNA: TGTGCCAGCAGTTCCGAAGCAGGGAACTCTGGAAACACCATATATTTT

J gene: TRBJ2-1
V gene: TRBV15
clone size: NA
D gene: TRBD2
CDR3 protein: CATSSDDAGGPVNEQFF
CDR3 DNA: TGTGCCACCAGCAGTGACGACGCGGGGGGGCCCGTTAATGAGCAGTTCTTC

J gene: TRBJ2-7
V gene: TRBV29-1
clone size: NA
D gene: TRBD1
CDR3 protein: CSVGTGVVYEQYF
CDR3 DNA: TGCAGCGTCGGGACAGGGGTTGTCTACGAGCAGTACTTC

J gene: TRBJ2-5
V gene: TRBV7-8
clone size: NA
D gene: NA
CDR3 protein: CASSPRRSQETQYF
CDR3 DNA: TGTGCCAGCAGCCCTAGAAGGAGCCAAGAGACCCAGTACTTC

J gene: TRBJ1-3
V gene: TRBV10-2
clone size: NA
D gene: NA
CDR3 protein: CASSESGATIYF
CDR3 DNA: TGCGCCAGCAGTGAGTCCGGGGCCACCATATATTTT

J gene: TRBJ1-4
V gene: TRBV13
clone size: many
D gene: NA
CDR3 protein: CASSAGRGMNEKLFF
CDR3 DNA: TGTGCCAGCTCGGCAGGTCGAGGGATGAATGAAAAACTGTTTTTT

J gene: TRBJ2-1
V gene: TRBV7-8
clone size: NA
D gene: TRBD1
CDR3 protein: CASSSPGQGEGEQFF
CDR3 DNA: TGTGCCAGCAGCTCCCCGGGACAGGGGGAGGGTGAGCAGTTCTTC

J gene: TRBJ1-1
V gene: TRBV5-4
clone size: NA
D gene: NA
CDR3 protein: CASSLAVLNTEAFF
CDR3 DNA: TGTGCCAGCAGCTTAGCCGTACTAAACACTGAAGCTTTCTTT

J gene: TRBJ2-1
V gene: TRBV2
clone size: many
D gene: TRBD1
CDR3 protein: CASSEIFWGQGGHEQFF
CDR3 DNA: TGTGCCAGCAGTGAAATATTTTGGGGACAGGGTGGTCATGAGCAGTTCTTC

J gene: TRBJ2-7
V gene: TRBV11-2
clone size: NA
D gene: NA
CDR3 protein: CASSLGLFYEQYF
CDR3 DNA: TGTGCCAGCAGCTTAGGGCTGTTCTACGAGCAGTACTTC